This entry features one T cell receptor (beta chain) sequence. Its target is unknown. PCR employed 60 Vbeta and 13 Jbeta primers. The authors' processing: In a later analysis, some 11 million of about 80 million unique beta chains occurred in at least two donors. Sequenced by immunoSEQ multiplex PCR; TCRdb stores in-frame clones only, minus some. That table gives V, J and clone size, and the DNA gave D and trimming. The data hold over 150,000 clones, with about 80% observed a single time. This sample stems from a study of cytomegalovirus exposure and HLA in healthy donors. The overall study: Among the 398 genotyped donors, over 70% were placed in the Caucasian-associated ancestry cluster. Study outcomes and limitations: Among TCR beta chains, those listed as cytomegalovirus-associated numbered 164.

This TCR was sampled from a woman between 55 and 75 years old in good health and CMV-seropositive. Input material: PBMCs.

The CDR3 DNA reads TGTGCCAGCAGCTCGAGGGACAGGGCTGGCACAGATACGCAGTATTTT. This translates into CASSSRDRAGTDTQYF. This rearrangement joins TRBV7-6 to TRBJ2-3, with 9 bases matching TRBD1. The germline gives CDR1 SGHVS, CDR2 FNYEAQ. V was clipped by 4 bases and J by 1 base; unmatched bases: 6. This CDR3 is built from 16 residues.